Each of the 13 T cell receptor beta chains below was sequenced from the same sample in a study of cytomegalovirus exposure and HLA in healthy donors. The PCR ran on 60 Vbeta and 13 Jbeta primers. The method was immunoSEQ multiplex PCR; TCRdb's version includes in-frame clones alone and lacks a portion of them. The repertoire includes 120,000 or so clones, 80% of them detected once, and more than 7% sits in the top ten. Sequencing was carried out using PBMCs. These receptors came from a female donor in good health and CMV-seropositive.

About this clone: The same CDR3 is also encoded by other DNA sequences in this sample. The CDR3 loop reads CASSTTGIPYEQYF. The CDR3 DNA reads TGTGCCAGTAGCACCACAGGGATCCCCTACGAGCAGTACTTC. J is TRBJ2-7 and V is TRBV19; tentative D call: TRBD1 (6 bases). Germline V gives CDR1 LNHDA, CDR2 SQIVND (reference sequence). The CDR3 spans 14 residues. Trimming left V 6 bases short and J 2 bases short, with 14 bases between.

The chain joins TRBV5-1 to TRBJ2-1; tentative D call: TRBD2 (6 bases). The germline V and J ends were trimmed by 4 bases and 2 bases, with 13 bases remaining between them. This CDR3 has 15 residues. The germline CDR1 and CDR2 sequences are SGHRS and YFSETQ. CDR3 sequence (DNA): TGCGCCAGCAGCCCGGGGGACGGTACCTACAATGAGCAGTTCTTC. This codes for CASSPGDGTYNEQFF.

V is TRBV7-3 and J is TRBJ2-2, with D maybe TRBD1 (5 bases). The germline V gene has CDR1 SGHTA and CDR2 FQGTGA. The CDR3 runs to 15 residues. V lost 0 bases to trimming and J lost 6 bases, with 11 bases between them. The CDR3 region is CASSLTTGFAGELFF. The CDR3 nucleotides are TGTGCCAGCAGCTTAACTACAGGTTTCGCCGGGGAGCTGTTTTTT. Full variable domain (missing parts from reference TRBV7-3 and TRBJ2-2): GAGVSQTPSNKVTEKGKYVELRCDPISGHTALYWYRQSLGQGPEFLIYFQGTGAADDSGLPNDRFFAVRPEGSVSTLKIQRTERGDSAVYLCASSLTTGFAGELFFGEGSRLTVL.

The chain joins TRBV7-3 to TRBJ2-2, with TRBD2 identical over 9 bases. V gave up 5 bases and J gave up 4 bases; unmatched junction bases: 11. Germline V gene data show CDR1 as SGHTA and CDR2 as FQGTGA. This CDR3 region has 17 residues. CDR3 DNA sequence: TGTGCCAGCAGCCAAACGCCATTAGCGGGGGTCACCGGGGAGCTGTTTTTT. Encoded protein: CASSQTPLAGVTGELFF. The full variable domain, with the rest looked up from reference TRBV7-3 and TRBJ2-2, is GAGVSQTPSNKVTEKGKYVELRCDPISGHTALYWYRQSLGQGPEFLIYFQGTGAADDSGLPNDRFFAVRPEGSVSTLKIQRTERGDSAVYLCASSQTPLAGVTGELFFGEGSRLTVL.

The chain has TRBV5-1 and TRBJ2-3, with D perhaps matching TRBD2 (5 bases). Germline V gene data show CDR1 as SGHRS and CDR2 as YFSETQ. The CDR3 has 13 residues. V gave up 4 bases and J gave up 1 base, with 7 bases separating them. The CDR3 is CASSAGGTDTQYF. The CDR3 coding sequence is TGCGCCAGCAGCGCGGGCGGCACAGATACGCAGTATTTT.

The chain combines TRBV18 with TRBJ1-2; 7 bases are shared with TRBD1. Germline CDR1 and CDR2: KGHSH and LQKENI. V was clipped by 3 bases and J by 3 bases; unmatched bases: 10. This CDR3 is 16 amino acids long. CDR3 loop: CASSPVQGVGHYGYTF. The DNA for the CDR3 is TGTGCCAGCTCACCGGTTCAGGGGGTCGGTCACTATGGCTACACCTTC.

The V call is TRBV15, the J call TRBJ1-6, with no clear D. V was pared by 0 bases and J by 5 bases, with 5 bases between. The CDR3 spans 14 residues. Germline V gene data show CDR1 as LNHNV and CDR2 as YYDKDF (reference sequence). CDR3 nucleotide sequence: TGTGCCACCAGCAGAGATCGCGATAATTCACCCCTCCACTTT. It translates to CATSRDRDNSPLHF.

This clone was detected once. In DNA form, the CDR3 reads TGTGCCAGCTCACCAGGGACTGATTCCTATGGCTACACCTTC. Its protein product is CASSPGTDSYGYTF. The chain recombines TRBV18 with TRBJ1-2, with D possibly being TRBD1 (5 bases). The germline gives CDR1 KGHSH, CDR2 LQKENI. This CDR3 has 14 amino acids. V dropped 2 bases and J dropped 4 bases, with 11 bases sitting between them.

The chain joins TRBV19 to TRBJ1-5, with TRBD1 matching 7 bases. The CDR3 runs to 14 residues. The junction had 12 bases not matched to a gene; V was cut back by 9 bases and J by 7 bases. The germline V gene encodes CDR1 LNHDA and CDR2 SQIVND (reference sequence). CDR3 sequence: CASSGQHLGQPQHF. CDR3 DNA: TGTGCCAGCTCGGGACAGCACTTGGGGCAGCCCCAGCATTTT.

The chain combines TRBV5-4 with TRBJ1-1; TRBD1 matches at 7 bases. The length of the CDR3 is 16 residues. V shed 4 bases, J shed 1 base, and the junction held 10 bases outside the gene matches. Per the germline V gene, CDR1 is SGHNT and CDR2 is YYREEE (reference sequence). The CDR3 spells CASSREGALWNTEAFF. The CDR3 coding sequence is TGTGCCAGCAGCCGGGAGGGGGCTCTCTGGAACACTGAAGCTTTCTTT.

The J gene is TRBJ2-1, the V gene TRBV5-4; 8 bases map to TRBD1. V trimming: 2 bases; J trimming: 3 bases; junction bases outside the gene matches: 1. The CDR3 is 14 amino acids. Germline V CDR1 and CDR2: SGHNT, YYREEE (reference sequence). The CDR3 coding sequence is TGTGCCAGCAGCTTAACAGGGGGCTACAATGAGCAGTTCTTC. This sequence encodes CASSLTGGYNEQFF.

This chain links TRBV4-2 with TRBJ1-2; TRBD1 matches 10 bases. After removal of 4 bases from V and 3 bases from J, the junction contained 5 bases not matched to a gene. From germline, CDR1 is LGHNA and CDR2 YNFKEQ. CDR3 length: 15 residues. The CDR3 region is CASSPGGQGDYGYTF. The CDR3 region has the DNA TGTGCCAGCAGCCCCGGTGGACAGGGGGACTATGGCTACACCTTC.

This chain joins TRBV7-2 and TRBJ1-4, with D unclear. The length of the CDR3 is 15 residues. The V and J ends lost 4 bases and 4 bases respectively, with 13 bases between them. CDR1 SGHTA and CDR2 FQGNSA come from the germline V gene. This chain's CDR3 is CASSWRIAYNEKLFF. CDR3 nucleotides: TGTGCCAGCAGCTGGAGGATTGCGTATAATGAAAAACTGTTTTTT.